A selection of T cell receptor beta chains follows, all from one sample in a study of CD8+CD57+ T cells in acquired aplastic anemia. TCRdb passed the reads through MiXCR, listing each CDR3 protein once. The sample records about half a million distinct CDR3 sequences, more than 25% being singletons. Sequencing was done on a sample of sorted CD4+, CD8+, or CD8+CD57+ T cells (not recorded which) from PBMCs. All receptors come from a human donor with aplastic anemia. Both conserved end residues are part of each CDR3. Each record gives: J gene, clone size, V gene, D gene, CDR3 DNA, CDR3 protein. The D gene is left open where the match is weak. Some rows have no size entry. The others give once, few or many, or a class for an expanded clone.

J gene: TRBJ2-7
clone size: many
V gene: TRBV15
D gene: -
CDR3 DNA: TGTGCCACCAGCCCCGTCGGACGCAGAGGACATAGCTCCTACGAGCAGTACTTC
CDR3 protein: CATSPVGRRGHSSYEQYF

J gene: TRBJ1-2
clone size: -
V gene: TRBV2
D gene: -
CDR3 DNA: TGTGCCAGCAGGGCGTGGGTAGCGGGGGTGAACACCTTC
CDR3 protein: CASRAWVAGVNTF

J gene: TRBJ1-2
clone size: many
V gene: TRBV7-9
D gene: -
CDR3 DNA: TGTGCCAGCAGCCCCAGATCCTCCGGGGAAGGCTATGGCTACACCTTC
CDR3 protein: CASSPRSSGEGYGYTF

J gene: TRBJ1-5
clone size: many
V gene: TRBV2
D gene: -
CDR3 DNA: TGTGCCAGCAGTGAAGGGCAGCCCAATCAGCCCCAGCATTTT
CDR3 protein: CASSEGQPNQPQHF

J gene: TRBJ1-1
clone size: -
V gene: TRBV5-4
D gene: -
CDR3 DNA: TGTGCCAGCAGCCTATTTCAGGGGTACACTGAAGCTTTCTTT
CDR3 protein: CASSLFQGYTEAFF

J gene: TRBJ2-2
clone size: -
V gene: TRBV20-1
D gene: TRBD2
CDR3 DNA: TGCAGTGCTAGCGCCCTCTTTCGGGTAGCGGGAGAGTACACCGGGGAGCTGTTTTTT
CDR3 protein: CSASALFRVAGEYTGELFF

J gene: TRBJ2-2
clone size: many
V gene: TRBV15
D gene: -
CDR3 DNA: TGTGCCACCAGCAGAGAACCAAACACCGGGGAGCTGTTTTTT
CDR3 protein: CATSREPNTGELFF

J gene: TRBJ1-6
clone size: -
V gene: TRBV20-1
D gene: -
CDR3 DNA: TGCAGTGCTAGAGATCCTAGACTGGGTTCACCCCCCCACTTT
CDR3 protein: CSARDPRLGSPPHF

J gene: TRBJ1-5
clone size: many
V gene: TRBV2
D gene: TRBD1
CDR3 DNA: TGTGCCAGCAGCGGACAGGGGAATTCGGTCTTGCCCCAGCATTTT
CDR3 protein: CASSGQGNSVLPQHF

J gene: TRBJ1-2
clone size: -
V gene: TRBV25-1
D gene: -
CDR3 DNA: TGTGCCAGCAGTGACAGTGGGAGAGTAGCTGGAAACACCTTC
CDR3 protein: CASSDSGRVAGNTF

J gene: TRBJ1-3
clone size: -
V gene: TRBV20-1
D gene: TRBD1
CDR3 DNA: TGCAGTGCGGGCCGGACAGGGCGAGGAAACACCATATATTTT
CDR3 protein: CSAGRTGRGNTIYF

J gene: TRBJ1-4
clone size: few
V gene: TRBV20-1
D gene: -
CDR3 DNA: TGCAGTGCGGAACAGAATGAAAAACTGTTTTTT
CDR3 protein: CSAEQNEKLFF

J gene: TRBJ2-1
clone size: -
V gene: TRBV20-1
D gene: -
CDR3 DNA: TGCAGTGCTTTGAGCAGGGTGGGTTCGATGGATGAGCAGTTCTTC
CDR3 protein: CSALSRVGSMDEQFF

J gene: TRBJ2-5
clone size: -
V gene: TRBV20-1
D gene: TRBD2
CDR3 DNA: TGCAGTGCTAGAGACAGCGGGAGGGCCCAGGAAGAGACCCAGTACTTC
CDR3 protein: CSARDSGRAQEETQYF

J gene: TRBJ1-2
clone size: -
V gene: TRBV2
D gene: -
CDR3 DNA: TGTGCCAGCAGTGAGGACCGGGATTACTATGGCTACACCTTC
CDR3 protein: CASSEDRDYYGYTF

J gene: TRBJ2-1
clone size: -
V gene: TRBV7-9
D gene: TRBD2
CDR3 DNA: TGTGCCAGTATAGCGGGGCCTAACAATGAGCAGTTCTTC
CDR3 protein: CASIAGPNNEQFF

J gene: TRBJ1-1
clone size: many
V gene: TRBV10-3
D gene: -
CDR3 DNA: TGTGCCATCAGTGGGGCGGGGAACACTGAAGCTTTCTTT
CDR3 protein: CAISGAGNTEAFF

J gene: TRBJ2-7
clone size: -
V gene: TRBV5-4
D gene: TRBD1
CDR3 DNA: TGTGCCAGCAGCTCAGGGGGCTTGGGACCCTACGAGCAGTACTTC
CDR3 protein: CASSSGGLGPYEQYF

J gene: TRBJ2-1
clone size: -
V gene: TRBV6-1
D gene: TRBD2
CDR3 DNA: TGTGCCAGCAGGAGACTAGCGGGGGACAATGAGCAGTTCTTC
CDR3 protein: CASRRLAGDNEQFF

J gene: TRBJ1-2
clone size: -
V gene: TRBV5-6
D gene: -
CDR3 DNA: TGTGCCAGCAGCTTGGGGGAAGGGGTTGGCTACACCTTC
CDR3 protein: CASSLGEGVGYTF

J gene: TRBJ1-2
clone size: many
V gene: TRBV5-5
D gene: -
CDR3 DNA: TGTGCCAGCAGCAGTGGGCTGGACCCGGTCTATGGCTACACCTTC
CDR3 protein: CASSSGLDPVYGYTF

J gene: TRBJ1-2
clone size: -
V gene: TRBV12-3/TRBV12-4
D gene: -
CDR3 DNA: TGTGCCAGCAGTTTAGGCAACAGGTTCCACTATGGCTACACCTTC
CDR3 protein: CASSLGNRFHYGYTF

J gene: TRBJ1-3
clone size: few
V gene: TRBV6-1
D gene: TRBD1
CDR3 DNA: TGTGCCAGCACCAACGTCTTGGGGACAGCAGGAAACACCATATATTTT
CDR3 protein: CASTNVLGTAGNTIYF

J gene: TRBJ1-1
clone size: few
V gene: TRBV7-2
D gene: TRBD1
CDR3 DNA: TGTGCCAGCAGCTTAGCGGGACAGGGTTTGAACACTGAAGCTTTCTTT
CDR3 protein: CASSLAGQGLNTEAFF

J gene: TRBJ2-3
clone size: -
V gene: TRBV7-7
D gene: -
CDR3 DNA: TGTGCTAGCAGCCGGAATGGCCACAGGGTTCCTACAGATACGCAGTATTTT
CDR3 protein: CASSRNGHRVPTDTQYF

J gene: TRBJ1-6
clone size: many
V gene: TRBV4-1
D gene: -
CDR3 DNA: TGCGCCAGCAGCCTCGAAAGGACGGTTAATTCACCCCTCCACTTT
CDR3 protein: CASSLERTVNSPLHF

J gene: TRBJ1-2
clone size: -
V gene: TRBV10-2
D gene: -
CDR3 DNA: TGCGCCAGCAGAATGACTAGCGGGAGCTATGGCTACACCTTC
CDR3 protein: CASRMTSGSYGYTF

J gene: TRBJ2-1
clone size: -
V gene: TRBV5-6
D gene: -
CDR3 DNA: TGTGCCAGCAGCTTGAGGAGGGGTGAGCAGTTCTTC
CDR3 protein: CASSLRRGEQFF

J gene: TRBJ2-2
clone size: -
V gene: TRBV9
D gene: -
CDR3 DNA: TGTGCCAGCAGCGTGACGACAGGAACCGGGGAGCTGTTTTTT
CDR3 protein: CASSVTTGTGELFF

J gene: TRBJ2-7
clone size: many
V gene: TRBV10-3
D gene: -
CDR3 DNA: TGTGCCATCAGCGACTCACAGGCGATCTACGAGCAGTACTTC
CDR3 protein: CAISDSQAIYEQYF

J gene: TRBJ1-3
clone size: -
V gene: TRBV24-1
D gene: -
CDR3 DNA: TGTGCCACCAGTGATGGGGTTCGAACCATATATTTT
CDR3 protein: CATSDGVRTIYF

J gene: TRBJ1-2
clone size: few
V gene: TRBV27
D gene: -
CDR3 DNA: TGTGCCAGCAGTTCAGCGATGGTTGGGCAGTGGGTTGGCTACACCTTC
CDR3 protein: CASSSAMVGQWVGYTF

J gene: TRBJ1-1
clone size: many
V gene: TRBV9
D gene: TRBD1
CDR3 DNA: TGTGCCAGCAGCGCAGGGGGCATGAACACTGAAGCTTTCTTT
CDR3 protein: CASSAGGMNTEAFF

J gene: TRBJ2-7
clone size: -
V gene: TRBV11-3
D gene: TRBD2
CDR3 DNA: TGTGCCAGCAGCCCGAACGGGGACTATGTCTACGAGCAGTACTTC
CDR3 protein: CASSPNGDYVYEQYF

J gene: TRBJ1-2
clone size: -
V gene: TRBV7-2
D gene: -
CDR3 DNA: TGTGCCAGCAGCCTCAGGACAGAGTATGGCTACACCTTC
CDR3 protein: CASSLRTEYGYTF

J gene: TRBJ1-2
clone size: many
V gene: TRBV7-2
D gene: TRBD1
CDR3 DNA: TGTGCCAGCCCGGGCCGGACAGGGGAGACCTATGGCTACACCTTC
CDR3 protein: CASPGRTGETYGYTF

J gene: TRBJ1-1
clone size: -
V gene: TRBV5-1
D gene: -
CDR3 DNA: TGCGCCAGCAGCTTGGCAGGGGCACCATATACTGAAGCTTTCTTT
CDR3 protein: CASSLAGAPYTEAFF

J gene: TRBJ2-1
clone size: few
V gene: TRBV19
D gene: TRBD1
CDR3 DNA: TGTGCCAGTAGTTACCAGGGGGAGTCCAATGAGCAGTTCTTC
CDR3 protein: CASSYQGESNEQFF

J gene: TRBJ1-2
clone size: -
V gene: TRBV27
D gene: -
CDR3 DNA: TGTGCCAGCGCCCCGACAATACGGCAGGGGTATGGCTACACCTTC
CDR3 protein: CASAPTIRQGYGYTF

J gene: TRBJ1-5
clone size: many
V gene: TRBV7-8
D gene: -
CDR3 DNA: TGTGCCAGCAGCTTAGAGTTCGGCAGCCGGCAGCCCCAGCATTTT
CDR3 protein: CASSLEFGSRQPQHF

J gene: TRBJ2-2
clone size: few
V gene: TRBV12-5
D gene: -
CDR3 DNA: TGTGCTAGTGGTTTGGGAGACAAGGACACCGGGGAGCTGTTTTTT
CDR3 protein: CASGLGDKDTGELFF

J gene: TRBJ1-3
clone size: few
V gene: TRBV6-1
D gene: -
CDR3 DNA: TGTGCCAGCAGTGGGTTGCGCTCTGGAAACACCATATATTTT
CDR3 protein: CASSGLRSGNTIYF

J gene: TRBJ2-5
clone size: many
V gene: TRBV9
D gene: -
CDR3 DNA: TGTGCCAGCAGCGTCCGTATGGGGGATAGGGAGACCCAGTACTTC
CDR3 protein: CASSVRMGDRETQYF

J gene: TRBJ1-5
clone size: many
V gene: TRBV7-2
D gene: -
CDR3 DNA: TGTGCCAGCAGCCAAGGATATGGCCAGCCCCAGCATTTT
CDR3 protein: CASSQGYGQPQHF

J gene: TRBJ1-1
clone size: few
V gene: TRBV24-1
D gene: -
CDR3 DNA: TGTGCCACCAGTGATCACCCAGGGTCGGGCACTGAAGCTTTCTTT
CDR3 protein: CATSDHPGSGTEAFF

J gene: TRBJ1-2
clone size: -
V gene: TRBV12-3/TRBV12-4
D gene: -
CDR3 DNA: TGTGCCAGCACCTCAGAGGGAAACTATGGCTACACCTTC
CDR3 protein: CASTSEGNYGYTF

J gene: TRBJ1-1
clone size: many
V gene: TRBV7-6
D gene: -
CDR3 DNA: TGTGCCAGCAGGAGGACAGCGAACACTGAAGCTTTCTTT
CDR3 protein: CASRRTANTEAFF